The clone carrying this TCR beta chain has a handful of counts. As yet, its antigen is unknown. From the 5' RACE reads, TCRdb called clonotypes with MiXCR, one entry per CDR3 protein. This sample has about 570,000 distinct CDR3 sequences; approximately 9.6% occur once, and the top ten carry approximately 3%. This specimen belongs to a study of identical twins. Germline assignment: CDR1 MDHEN and CDR2 SYDVKM. The CDR3 contains 17 residues. The V end lost 6 bases, the J end lost 0 bases, and 17 bases lay between the germline ends. Findings and caveats of the study: Where beta out-of-frame sequences were concerned, excess twin sharing was weaker.

This sample also appeared in a second study, on yellow fever vaccine responses in identical twins.

The sample consisted of PBMCs. The sequence was obtained from a young woman in good health. This chain links TRBV28 with TRBJ2-2; D remains ambiguous. The CDR3 DNA follows: TGTGCCAGCAGCGACTGGACGGGTGCAACGAACACCGGGGAGCTGTTTTTT. This encodes CASSDWTGATNTGELFF.